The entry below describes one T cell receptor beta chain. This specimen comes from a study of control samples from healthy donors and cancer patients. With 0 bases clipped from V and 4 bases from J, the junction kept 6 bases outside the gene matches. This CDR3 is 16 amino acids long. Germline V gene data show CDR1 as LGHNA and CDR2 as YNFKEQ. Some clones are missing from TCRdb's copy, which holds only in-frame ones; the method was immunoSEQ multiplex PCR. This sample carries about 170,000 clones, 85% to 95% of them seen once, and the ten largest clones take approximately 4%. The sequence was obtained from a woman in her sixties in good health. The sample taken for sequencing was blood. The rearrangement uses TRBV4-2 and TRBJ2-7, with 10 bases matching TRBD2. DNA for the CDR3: TGTGCCAGCAGCCAAGAAATAGCGGGGGGCGATTACGAGCAGTACTTC. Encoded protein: CASSQEIAGGDYEQYF.